These T cell receptor beta chains were read from a single sample in a study of tumor and adjacent non-tumor tissue in lung cancer. TCRdb itself ran the multiplex PCR reads through MiXCR, one entry per CDR3 protein. The data show roughly 65,000 distinct CDR3 sequences, roughly 60% seen once. Sequencing was performed on lung tumor tissue. These receptors were collected from a middle-aged man with non-small cell lung cancer. The CDR3 runs from the conserved cysteine through the conserved F or W. The D gene is left open where the match is weak. Clone size is shown for a subset of rows, as once, few, many or a class of expanded clone.

j_call clone_size d_call v_call cdr3_nt cdr3_aa
TRBJ1-5 . . TRBV6-5 TGTGCCAACAGTTATGGGGATAATCAGCCCCAGCATTTC CANSYGDNQPQHF
TRBJ2-2 . TRBD1 TRBV28 TGTGTCAGCGGTTTCCGAGACAGGGGGATCACCGGGGAGCTGGTTTTT CVSGFRDRGITGELVF
TRBJ2-3 . . TRBV6-1 TGTGTCAGCACTCCCAGGGGGGCTGCGGGAGGCACAGATACGCAGTATTTT CVSTPRGAAGGTDTQYF
TRBJ1-2 few . TRBV7-9 TGTGCCAGCAGTCCCGGTGGGGCCTTCTATGGCTACACCTTC CASSPGGAFYGYTF
TRBJ2-3 . . TRBV7-9 TGTGCCAGCAGCTTAGTTTTACAGGGAAGGAGCACAGGTACGCAGTATTTT CASSLVLQGRSTGTQYF
TRBJ1-5 . . TRBV6-1 TGTGCCAGCAGCATTAGGGGAGGGGCTCAATATAGCAATCAGCCCCAGCATTTT CASSIRGGAQYSNQPQHF
TRBJ2-3 . . TRBV20-1 TGCAGTGCTACGGACCCTGGAGCTAGCAATCAGCCCCAGTATTTT CSATDPGASNQPQYF
TRBJ2-4 few . TRBV7-9 TGTGCCAGCAGCCTAAGTCCGGTCCCAGGGCTGGACATTCAGTACTTC CASSLSPVPGLDIQYF
TRBJ2-3 . . TRBV10-3 TGTGCCATCCTGGGAAGGGTCACAGATACTCAGTATTTT CAILGRVTDTQYF
TRBJ1-1 . . TRBV10-3 TGTGCTATCGTCTGGACGCTATCAGGGAACACTGAAGCTTTCTTT CAIVWTLSGNTEAFF
TRBJ2-2 . . TRBV11-1 TGTGCTATCAGTTTTCAGGGTCGTCCCGGGGAGCTATTTTTT CAISFQGRPGELFF
TRBJ1-2 . TRBD1 TRBV10-3 TGTGCCATCAGTAGGTTGGGACAGAACTATGGCTACACCTTC CAISRLGQNYGYTF
TRBJ2-1 many . TRBV29-1 TGCAGCGTTGTTCTCCCCCGTGGGGGGGCATGGGAGCAGTTCTTC CSVVLPRGGAWEQFF
TRBJ2-3 . TRBD2 TRBV10-3 TGTGTCATCAGTGCGGGACTACTCACAGATACGCAGTATTTT CVISAGLLTDTQYF
TRBJ2-1 many TRBD2 TRBV6-5 TGTGCCAGCAGAACTAGCGGGAGCGATTGGAGTGAGCAGTTCTTC CASRTSGSDWSEQFF
TRBJ2-2 . TRBD1 TRBV7-9 TGTGCCACCAGGGGAGGACAGGGCCTCTCCGGGGAGCTGTTATTT CATRGGQGLSGELLF